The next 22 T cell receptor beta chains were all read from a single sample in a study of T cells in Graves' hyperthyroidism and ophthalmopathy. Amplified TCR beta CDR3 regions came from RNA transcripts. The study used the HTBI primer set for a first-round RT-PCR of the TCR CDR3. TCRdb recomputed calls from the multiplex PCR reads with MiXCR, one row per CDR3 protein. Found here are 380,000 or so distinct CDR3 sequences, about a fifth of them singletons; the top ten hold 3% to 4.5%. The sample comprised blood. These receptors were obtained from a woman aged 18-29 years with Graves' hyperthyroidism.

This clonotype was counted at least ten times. CDR3 loop: CAISTDRVQSSGNTIYF. The CDR3 DNA is TGTGCCATCAGTACGGACAGGGTTCAAAGCTCTGGAAACACCATATATTTT. J is TRBJ1-3 and V is TRBV10-3, with 8 nucleotides matching TRBD1. The CDR3 spans 17 residues. V lost 5 bases and J lost 0; bases outside the gene matches: 9. Germline V gene data show CDR1 as ENHRY and CDR2 as SYGVKD.

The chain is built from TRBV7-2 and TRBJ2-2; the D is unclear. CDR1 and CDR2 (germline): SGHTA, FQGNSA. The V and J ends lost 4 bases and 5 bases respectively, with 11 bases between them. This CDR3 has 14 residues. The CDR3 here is CASSSDLRTGELFF. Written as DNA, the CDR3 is TGTGCCAGCAGCTCGGACCTTAGAACCGGGGAGCTGTTTTTT.

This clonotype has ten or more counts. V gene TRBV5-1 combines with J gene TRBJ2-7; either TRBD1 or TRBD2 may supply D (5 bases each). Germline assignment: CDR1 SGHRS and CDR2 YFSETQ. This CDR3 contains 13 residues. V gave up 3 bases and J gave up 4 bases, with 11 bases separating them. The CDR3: CASSSRDLYEQYF. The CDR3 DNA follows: TGCGCCAGCAGCTCCCGGGACCTTTACGAGCAGTACTTC.

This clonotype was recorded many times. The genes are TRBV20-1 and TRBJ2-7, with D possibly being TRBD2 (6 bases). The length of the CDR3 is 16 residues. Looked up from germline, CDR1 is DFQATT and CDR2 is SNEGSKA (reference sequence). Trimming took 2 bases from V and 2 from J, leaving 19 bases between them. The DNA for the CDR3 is TGCAGTGCTAGACCGATATCGGGACTCTCCACCTACGAGCAGTACTTC. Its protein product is CSARPISGLSTYEQYF.

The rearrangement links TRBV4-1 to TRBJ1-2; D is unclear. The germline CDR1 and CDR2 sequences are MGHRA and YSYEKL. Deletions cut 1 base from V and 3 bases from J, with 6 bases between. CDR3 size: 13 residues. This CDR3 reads CASSQVSDYGYTF. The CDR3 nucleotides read TGCGCCAGCAGCCAAGTGTCAGACTATGGCTACACCTTC.

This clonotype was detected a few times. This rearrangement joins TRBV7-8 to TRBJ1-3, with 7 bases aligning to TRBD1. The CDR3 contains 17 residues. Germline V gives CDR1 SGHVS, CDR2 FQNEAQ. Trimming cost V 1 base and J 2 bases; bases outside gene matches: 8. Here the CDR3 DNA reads TGTGCCAGCAGCTTAGGGGCCCCGACAGGGACTGGAAACACCATATATTTT. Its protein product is CASSLGAPTGTGNTIYF. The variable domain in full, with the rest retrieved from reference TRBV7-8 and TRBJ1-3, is GAGVSQSPRYKVAKRGQDVALRCDPISGHVSLFWYQQALGQGPEFLTYFQNEAQLDKSGLPSDRFFAERPEGSVSTLKIQRTQQEDSAVYLCASSLGAPTGTGNTIYFGEGSWLTVV.

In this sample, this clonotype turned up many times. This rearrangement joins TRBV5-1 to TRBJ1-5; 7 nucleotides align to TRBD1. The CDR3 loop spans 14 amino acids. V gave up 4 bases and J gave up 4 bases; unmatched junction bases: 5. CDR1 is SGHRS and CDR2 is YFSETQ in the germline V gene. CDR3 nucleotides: TGCGCCAGCAGCGAATGGGACAGTAATCAGCCCCAGCATTTT. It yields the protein CASSEWDSNQPQHF.

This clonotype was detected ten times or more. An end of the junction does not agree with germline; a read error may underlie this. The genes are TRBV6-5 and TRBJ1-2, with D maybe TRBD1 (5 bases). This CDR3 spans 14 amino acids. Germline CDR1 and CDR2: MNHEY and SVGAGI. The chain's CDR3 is CASCWGTWDYGHTF. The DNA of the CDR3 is TGTGCCAGCTGTTGGGGCACCTGGGACTATGGCCACACCTTC.

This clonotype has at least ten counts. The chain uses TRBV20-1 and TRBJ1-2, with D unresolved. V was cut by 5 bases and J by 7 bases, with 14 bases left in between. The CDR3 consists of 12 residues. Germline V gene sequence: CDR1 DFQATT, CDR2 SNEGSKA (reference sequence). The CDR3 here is CSAPSGDGGYTF. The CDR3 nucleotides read TGCAGTGCTCCCAGCGGGGATGGTGGCTACACCTTC.

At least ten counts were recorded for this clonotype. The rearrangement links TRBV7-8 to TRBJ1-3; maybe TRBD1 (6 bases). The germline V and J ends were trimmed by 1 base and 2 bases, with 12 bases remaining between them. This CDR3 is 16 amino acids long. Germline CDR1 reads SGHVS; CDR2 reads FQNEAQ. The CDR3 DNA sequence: TGTGCCAGCAGCTTAGGGGCAGGGGAGACTGGAAACACCATATATTTT. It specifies CASSLGAGETGNTIYF.

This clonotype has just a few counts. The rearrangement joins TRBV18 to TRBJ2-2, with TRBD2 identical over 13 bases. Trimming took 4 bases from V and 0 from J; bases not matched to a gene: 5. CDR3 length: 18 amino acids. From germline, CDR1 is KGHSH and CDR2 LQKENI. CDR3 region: CASSRRLAGGSNTGELFF. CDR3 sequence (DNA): TGTGCCAGCTCACGACGACTAGCGGGGGGCTCGAACACCGGGGAGCTGTTTTTT.

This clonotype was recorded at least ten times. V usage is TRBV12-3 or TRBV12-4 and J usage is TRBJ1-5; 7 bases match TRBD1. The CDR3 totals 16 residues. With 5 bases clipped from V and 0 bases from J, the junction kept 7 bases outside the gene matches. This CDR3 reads CASSQDREYSNQPQHF. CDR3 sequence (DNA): TGTGCCAGCAGTCAAGACAGGGAGTATAGCAATCAGCCCCAGCATTTT.

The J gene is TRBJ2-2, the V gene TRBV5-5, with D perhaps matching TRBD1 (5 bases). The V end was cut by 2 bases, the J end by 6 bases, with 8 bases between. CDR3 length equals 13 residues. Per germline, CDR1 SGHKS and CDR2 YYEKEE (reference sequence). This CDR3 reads CASSFVRAGELFF. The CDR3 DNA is TGTGCCAGCAGCTTTGTCAGGGCCGGGGAGCTGTTTTTT.

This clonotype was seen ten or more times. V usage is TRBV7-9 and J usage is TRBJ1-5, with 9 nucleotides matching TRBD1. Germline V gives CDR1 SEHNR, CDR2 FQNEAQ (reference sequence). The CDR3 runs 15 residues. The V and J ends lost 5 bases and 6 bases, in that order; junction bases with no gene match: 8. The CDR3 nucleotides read TGTGCCAGCAGCGGACAGGGGTTAGGTAGTCAGCCCCAGCATTTT. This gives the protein CASSGQGLGSQPQHF.

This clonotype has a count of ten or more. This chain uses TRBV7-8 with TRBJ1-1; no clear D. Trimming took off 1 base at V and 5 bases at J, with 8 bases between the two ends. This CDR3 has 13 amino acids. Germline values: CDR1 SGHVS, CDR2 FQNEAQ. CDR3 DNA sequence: TGTGCCAGCAGCTTAGAGTTCACGACTGAAGCTTTCTTT. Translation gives CASSLEFTTEAFF.

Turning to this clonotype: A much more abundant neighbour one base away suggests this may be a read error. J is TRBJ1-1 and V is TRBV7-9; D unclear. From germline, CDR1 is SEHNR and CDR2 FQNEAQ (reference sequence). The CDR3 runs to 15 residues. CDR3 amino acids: CASSPRGGIDTEACF. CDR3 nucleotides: TGTGCCAGCAGCCCCCGAGGAGGGATAGACACTGAAGCTTGCTTT.

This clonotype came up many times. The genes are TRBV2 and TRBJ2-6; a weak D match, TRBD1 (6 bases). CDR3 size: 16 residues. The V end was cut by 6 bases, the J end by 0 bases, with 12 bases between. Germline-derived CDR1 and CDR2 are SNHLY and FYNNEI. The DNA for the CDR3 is TGTGCCAGCAGCAGGACAGAGTTCTCTGGGGCCAACGTCCTGACTTTC. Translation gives CASSRTEFSGANVLTF.

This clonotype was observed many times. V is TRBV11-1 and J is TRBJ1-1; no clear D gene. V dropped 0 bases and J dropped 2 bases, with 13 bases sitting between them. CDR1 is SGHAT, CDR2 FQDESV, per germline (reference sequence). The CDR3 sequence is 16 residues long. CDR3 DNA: TGTGCCAGCAGCTTAGCGGAGGCAGGAGCCAACACTGAAGCTTTCTTT. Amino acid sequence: CASSLAEAGANTEAFF. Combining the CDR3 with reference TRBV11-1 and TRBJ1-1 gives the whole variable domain EAEVAQSPRYKITEKSQAVAFWCDPISGHATLYWYRQILGQGPELLVQFQDESVVDDSQLPKDRFSAERLKGVDSTLKIQPAELGDSAMYLCASSLAEAGANTEAFFGQGTRLTVV.

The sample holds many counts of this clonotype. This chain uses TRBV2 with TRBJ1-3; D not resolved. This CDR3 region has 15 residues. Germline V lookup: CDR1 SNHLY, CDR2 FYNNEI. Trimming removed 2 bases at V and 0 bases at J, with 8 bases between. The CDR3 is CASSERWGSGNTIYF. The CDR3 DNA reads TGTGCCAGCAGTGAACGGTGGGGCTCTGGAAACACCATATATTTT. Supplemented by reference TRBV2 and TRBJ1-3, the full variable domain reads EPEVTQTPSHQVTQMGQEVILRCVPISNHLYFYWYRQILGQKVEFLVSFYNNEISEKSEIFDDQFSVERPDGSNFTLKIRSTKLEDSAMYFCASSERWGSGNTIYFGEGSWLTVV.

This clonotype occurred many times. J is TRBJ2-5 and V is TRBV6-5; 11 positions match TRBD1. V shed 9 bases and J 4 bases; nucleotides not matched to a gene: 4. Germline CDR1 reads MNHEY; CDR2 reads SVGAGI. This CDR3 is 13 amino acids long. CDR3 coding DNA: TGTGCCAGTGGACAGGGGGCAATAGAGACCCAGTACTTC. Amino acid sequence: CASGQGAIETQYF.

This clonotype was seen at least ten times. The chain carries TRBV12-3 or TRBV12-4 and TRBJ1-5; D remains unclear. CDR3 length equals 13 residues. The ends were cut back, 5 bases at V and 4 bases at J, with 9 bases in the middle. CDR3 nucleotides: TGTGCCAGCAGTCCCAAAGGGAATCAGCCCCAGCATTTT. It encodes CASSPKGNQPQHF.

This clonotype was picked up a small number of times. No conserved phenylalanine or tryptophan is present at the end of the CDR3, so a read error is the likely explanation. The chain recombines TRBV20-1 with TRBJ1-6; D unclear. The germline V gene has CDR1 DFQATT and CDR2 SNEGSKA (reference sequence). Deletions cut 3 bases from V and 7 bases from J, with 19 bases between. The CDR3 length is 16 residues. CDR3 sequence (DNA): TGCAGTGCTAGTTTCACGGATCGCGGAGGCAATTCACCCCTCCACTCT. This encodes CSASFTDRGGNSPLHS.